Each of the 20 T cell receptor beta chains below was sequenced from the same sample in a study of cytomegalovirus exposure and HLA in healthy donors. PCR was performed using 60 Vbeta and 13 Jbeta primers. Method: immunoSEQ multiplex PCR; TCRdb's copy keeps in-frame clones and lacks some. Of about 130,000 clones listed, approximately 85% are singletons. Sequenced sample: PBMCs. The receptors were gathered from a woman aged 30 to 39 in good health and CMV-seropositive.

The rearrangement joins TRBV20-1 to TRBJ1-2; D may be TRBD1 (5 bases). Germline V lookup: CDR1 DFQATT, CDR2 SNEGSKA (reference sequence). Trimming took off 3 bases at V and 12 bases at J, with 14 bases between the two ends. The CDR3 has 11 amino acids. In DNA, the CDR3 is TGCAGTGCTAGGGGCAGGGCGTGGAACACCTTC. It encodes CSARGRAWNTF.

This clone turned up a few times. The chain employs TRBV27 and TRBJ1-1, with a tentative D call TRBD1 (5 bases). CDR1 is MNHEY and CDR2 is SMNVEV in the germline V gene (reference sequence). The CDR3 contains 15 residues. V lost 6 bases and J 0 bases, leaving 14 bases between the germline ends. The CDR3 nucleotides read TGTGCCAGCAGCCTGACGGGGGTAGTGAACACTGAAGCTTTCTTT. Its protein product is CASSLTGVVNTEAFF.

The rearrangement links TRBV2 to TRBJ2-1, with TRBD2 matching 8 bases. V was pared by 6 bases and J by 8 bases, with 9 bases of the junction left unmatched. The CDR3 runs to 14 residues. Germline V gene sequence: CDR1 SNHLY, CDR2 FYNNEI. The CDR3 region has the DNA TGTGCCAGCAGCGTACTAGCCGGGAGGGATGAGCAGTTCTTC. It yields the protein CASSVLAGRDEQFF.

This chain's CDR3 is CASSLGGAVASETQYF. CDR3 DNA: TGTGCCAGCAGTTTAGGGGGGGCGGTCGCCTCCGAGACCCAGTACTTC. The chain is built from TRBV27 and TRBJ2-5; D is perhaps TRBD2 (7 bases). The CDR3 consists of 16 residues. The V gene's germline CDR1 is MNHEY and CDR2 SMNVEV (reference sequence). Deletions cut 2 bases from V and 5 bases from J, with 18 bases between.

The CDR3 loop is CASSLGTYTDTQYF. In nucleotides, the CDR3 is TGTGCCAGCAGCTTGGGCACCTACACAGATACGCAGTATTTT. This chain joins TRBV5-4 and TRBJ2-3; D is uncertain. Germline-derived CDR1 and CDR2 are SGHNT and YYREEE (reference sequence). V was clipped by 0 bases and J by 2 bases, with 7 bases between them. CDR3 length: 14 amino acids.

The gene calls are TRBV27 and TRBJ1-5; no clear D. Germline lookup yields CDR1 MNHEY and CDR2 SMNVEV (reference sequence). This CDR3 region has 15 residues. The V gene lost 2 bases and the J gene lost 5 bases, with 13 bases spanning the gap. CDR3 residues: CASSLAGRRDQPQHF. CDR3 nucleotides: TGTGCCAGCAGTTTAGCGGGGAGAAGGGATCAGCCCCAGCATTTT.

The chain is built from TRBV28 and TRBJ2-7; D may be TRBD2 (6 bases). The V gene lost 6 bases and the J gene lost 0 bases, with 12 bases spanning the gap. The length of the CDR3 is 14 residues. The germline V gene has CDR1 MDHEN and CDR2 SYDVKM. The CDR3 DNA reads as TGTGCCAGCAGCTCCCTCGGGAGCTCCTACGAGCAGTACTTC. Translation gives CASSSLGSSYEQYF.

The chain has TRBV4-1 and TRBJ2-1; D might be TRBD1 (5 bases). The CDR3 extends over 15 amino acids. The V gene lost 0 bases and the J gene lost 4 bases, with 10 bases spanning the gap. The germline V gene has CDR1 MGHRA and CDR2 YSYEKL. CDR3 sequence: CASSQDQGAYNEQFF. For the CDR3, the DNA is TGCGCCAGCAGCCAAGATCAAGGGGCGTACAATGAGCAGTTCTTC.

CDR3 loop: CSVKDGTEAFF. The CDR3 DNA is TGCAGCGTTAAGGACGGGACAGAAGCTTTCTTT. J is TRBJ1-1 and V is TRBV29-1, with a weak D call TRBD1 (6 bases). The CDR3 is made up of 11 amino acids. Per germline, CDR1 SQVTM and CDR2 ANQGSEA. V shed 5 bases and J shed 8 bases, with 12 bases lying between them.

CDR3 in amino acids: CASSSWTGGETQYF. The CDR3 nucleotides read TGTGCCAGCAGTTCCTGGACAGGGGGAGAGACCCAGTACTTC. J is TRBJ2-5 and V is TRBV6-6, with 10 nucleotides matching TRBD1. V shed 4 bases, J shed 4 bases, and the junction held 3 bases outside the gene matches. The CDR3 loop spans 14 amino acids. Germline V gene lookup returns CDR1 MNHNY and CDR2 SVGAGI (reference sequence).

In its sample, this clone was seen a few times. The J gene is TRBJ1-3, the V gene TRBV5-5; D is uncertain. The CDR3 runs to 14 residues. Trimming removed 4 bases from V and 0 bases from J, with 8 bases in between. CDR1 is SGHKS and CDR2 is YYEKEE in the germline V gene (reference sequence). CDR3 sequence: CASSQQSSGNTIYF. In nucleotides, the CDR3 is TGTGCCAGCAGCCAACAAAGCTCTGGAAACACCATATATTTT.

CDR3 protein: CALLNRGQGEYF. For the CDR3, the DNA is TGTGCCCTTCTTAACCGCGGACAGGGGGAATACTTC. The chain carries TRBV28 and TRBJ2-7; 10 bases fit TRBD1. Trimming took 11 bases from V and 13 from J; bases not matched to a gene: 14. Germline lookup yields CDR1 MDHEN and CDR2 SYDVKM. This CDR3 is 12 amino acids long.

The chain has TRBV2 and TRBJ2-1; D call uncertain. V lost 2 bases and J lost 8, with 10 bases in between. The CDR3 has 13 amino acids. The germline gives CDR1 SNHLY, CDR2 FYNNEI. The CDR3: CASSEPGPYEQFF. The DNA of the CDR3 is TGTGCCAGCAGTGAACCAGGCCCCTATGAGCAGTTCTTC.

This clone has more than one count but fewer than ten. V is TRBV19 and J is TRBJ1-2, with D possibly TRBD1 on 5 matching bases. This CDR3 spans 13 amino acids. V was clipped by 6 bases and J by 3 bases, with 11 bases between them. CDR1 LNHDA and CDR2 SQIVND come from the germline V gene (reference sequence). CDR3 DNA: TGTGCCAGTAGGTCAGGGCAATACTATGGCTACACCTTC. The encoded protein is CASRSGQYYGYTF.

In its sample, this clone was seen a few times. The CDR3 loop reads CASSPRQTSVETQYF. As DNA, the CDR3 is TGCGCCAGCAGCCCCCGGCAGACTAGCGTGGAGACCCAGTACTTC. This sequence joins TRBV4-1 and TRBJ2-5; 8 bases line up with TRBD2. Germline V gene lookup returns CDR1 MGHRA and CDR2 YSYEKL. There are 15 residues in the CDR3. The J segment lost 5 bases and the V segment lost 4 bases, leaving 9 bases of the junction unmatched.

The V call is TRBV29-1, the J call TRBJ2-7, with 10 bases identical to TRBD1. The CDR3 spans 13 residues. V was pared by 6 bases and J by 4 bases, with 6 bases of the junction left unmatched. CDR1 and CDR2 (germline): SQVTM, ANQGSEA. CDR3 amino acids: CSVGTGEGYEQYF. For the CDR3, the DNA is TGCAGCGTCGGGACAGGGGAAGGATACGAGCAGTACTTC.

V gene TRBV7-9 combines with J gene TRBJ1-2; 7 nucleotides line up with TRBD1. The trim removed 8 bases at V and 4 bases at J, leaving 7 bases unmatched. This CDR3 region has 13 residues. CDR1 and CDR2 from the germline V gene are SEHNR and FQNEAQ (reference sequence). The CDR3: CASAGQMFYGYTF. The DNA of the CDR3 is TGTGCCAGCGCGGGACAGATGTTCTATGGCTACACCTTC.

This rearrangement joins TRBV19 to TRBJ1-5; D uncertain. Germline assignment: CDR1 LNHDA and CDR2 SQIVND (reference sequence). Trimming shortened V by 5 bases and J by 9 bases, and 11 bases separated the two germline ends. The CDR3 consists of 12 residues. As DNA, the CDR3 is TGTGCCAGTAGTCTAATCGCGGGGCCCCAGCATTTT. Translated: CASSLIAGPQHF.

The genes are TRBV11-2 and TRBJ1-2; a weak D match, TRBD1 (5 bases). Trimming took off 4 bases at V and 4 bases at J, with 10 bases between the two ends. Germline CDR1 reads SGHAT; CDR2 reads FQNNGV. The CDR3 loop spans 13 amino acids. CDR3 sequence: CASSSQGGYGYTF. In nucleotides, the CDR3 is TGTGCCAGCAGCTCCCAGGGCGGCTATGGCTACACCTTC.

V and J are TRBV27 and TRBJ1-4; TRBD1 might be the D (6 bases). Germline V lookup: CDR1 MNHEY, CDR2 SMNVEV (reference sequence). The CDR3 extends over 16 amino acids. Trimming took 3 bases from V and 7 from J, leaving 18 bases between them. The CDR3 DNA reads as TGTGCCAGCAGTTTGGGGGCCGGGGGGCCGGGTGAAAAACTGTTTTTT. It codes for CASSLGAGGPGEKLFF.